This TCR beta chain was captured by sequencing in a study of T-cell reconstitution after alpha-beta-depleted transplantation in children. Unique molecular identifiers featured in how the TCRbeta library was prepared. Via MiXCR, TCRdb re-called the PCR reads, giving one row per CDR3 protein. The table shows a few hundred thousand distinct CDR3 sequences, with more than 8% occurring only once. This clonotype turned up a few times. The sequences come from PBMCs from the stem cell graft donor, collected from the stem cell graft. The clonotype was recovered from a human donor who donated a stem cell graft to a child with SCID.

As DNA, the CDR3 is TGTGCCAGCAGCTTAGGATACAGGGAGCATGGCTACACCTTC. As protein: CASSLGYREHGYTF. This chain joins TRBV7-9 and TRBJ1-2; tentatively, D is TRBD1 (6 bases). CDR3 size: 14 residues. V was pared by 1 base and J by 6 bases, with 12 bases between. Germline V gives CDR1 SEHNR, CDR2 FQNEAQ (reference sequence). The full variable domain, its missing parts supplied by reference TRBV7-9 and TRBJ1-2, is DTGVSQNPRHKITKRGQNVTFRCDPISEHNRLYWYRQTLGQGPEFLTYFQNEAQLEKSRLLSDRFSAERPKGSFSTLEIQRTEQGDSAMYLCASSLGYREHGYTFGSGTRLTVV.